This entry lists 22 T cell receptor beta chains sequenced from one sample in a study of tumor-infiltrating lymphocytes in primary liver carcinoma. Bulk tissue was left unsorted, and RNA and DNA were co-extracted from 20-30 mg of it. Synthesis of TCR beta cDNA was carried out from approximately 500 ng total RNA with a constant-region primer. ARM-PCR was slightly modified, and three nested multiplex PCR rounds with it gave rise to the TCR beta libraries. Primers for the first two PCR rounds were TRBV1-TRBV30 forward primers and a C-beta reverse primer (about 9 cycles per round). TCRdb redid the calling of the multiplex PCR reads with MiXCR, one entry per CDR3 protein. This table holds approximately 110,000 distinct CDR3 sequences, roughly four fifths found once. The material sequenced was liver tumor tissue from sampling region 3. Subset here: tumor region T3, left-lateral pole. These receptors were collected from a middle-aged man with primary liver carcinoma and hepatitis B virus infection.

In regard to this clonotype: One end of the junction does not line up with germline, which may come from a read error. The J gene is TRBJ1-1, the V gene TRBV5-4; D unresolved. CDR1 and CDR2 (germline): SGHNT, YYREEE (reference sequence). The CDR3 runs to 14 residues. The chain's CDR3 is CASSLGLLNTEAFF. CDR3 coding DNA: TGTGCCAGCAGCTTGGGGCTCTTGAATACTGAAGCCTTCTTT.

This chain joins TRBV4-2 and TRBJ2-3; D may match TRBD1 or TRBD2 (5 bases each). Germline assignment: CDR1 LGHNA and CDR2 YNFKEQ. V was pared by 3 bases and J by 5 bases, with 21 bases between. This CDR3 has 17 amino acids. CDR3 nucleotide sequence: TGTGCCAGCAGCCACCCCGGGGCTACCACACGGGGAGATACGCAGTATTTT. Its protein product is CASSHPGATTRGDTQYF.

To note about this clonotype: One end of the junction does not line up with germline, which may come from a read error. CDR3 in DNA: TGTGCCTGGAGCCCTCCGGGACTCCTTTCCTACAAAGAGCAGTTCTTC. Its protein is CAWSPPGLLSYKEQFF. This chain links TRBV30 with TRBJ2-1; maybe TRBD2 (6 bases). The germline CDR1 and CDR2 sequences are GTSNPN and SVGIG (reference sequence). The CDR3 is 16 amino acids.

The chain is built from TRBV6-2 or TRBV6-3 and TRBJ2-7; TRBD2 might be the D (5 bases). The CDR3 consists of 14 residues. The germline V gene encodes CDR1 MNHEY and CDR2 SVGEGT. V gave up 6 bases and J gave up 5 bases, with 17 bases separating them. The CDR3 nucleotides are TGTGCCAGCAGCCTCCGGGATATGGTCCACGAGCAGTACTTC. The encoded protein is CASSLRDMVHEQYF.

This clonotype is a singleton in its sample. V usage is TRBV11-3 and J usage is TRBJ1-5, with D perhaps TRBD1 (5 bases). Germline CDR1 and CDR2: SGHNT and YENEEA. The CDR3 is 15 residues long. The CDR3 DNA sequence: TGTGTCGGCATCTTAGATCTGGGGGTGGCTCAGCCCCAGCATTTT. Its protein product is CVGILDLGVAQPQHF.

Only a few counts were recorded for this clonotype. The chain joins TRBV10-3 to TRBJ2-7, with TRBD1 matching 10 bases. This CDR3 region has 16 residues. The germline gives CDR1 ENHRY, CDR2 SYGVKD. Here the CDR3 reads CIISESRTGGLYEQYF. In DNA, the CDR3 is TGTATCATCAGTGAGTCTCGGACAGGGGGGCTCTACGAGCAGTACTTC.

A remark on this clonotype: The junction shows a germline mismatch at one end, possibly a read error. The genes are TRBV5-4 and TRBJ2-1; the match to TRBD1 covers 8 bases. The CDR3 sequence is 14 residues long. Looked up from germline, CDR1 is SGHNT and CDR2 is YYREEE (reference sequence). CDR3 coding DNA: TGTGCCAGCAGGAGGGACAGGCAGTACAAAGAGCACTTCTTC. Translation gives CASRRDRQYKEHFF.

On this clonotype: This may stem from a read error, because a much larger clone lies one nucleotide away. The V call is TRBV7-3, the J call TRBJ2-3; D is perhaps TRBD2 (6 bases). This CDR3 comprises 14 residues. Per germline, CDR1 SGHTA and CDR2 FQGTGA. The DNA of the CDR3 is TGTGTCAGCAGCTTAGGAGCCGGGAGAGATACGCAGTATTTT. It is translated as CVSSLGAGRDTQYF.

As to this clonotype: The germline gene is not matched at one end of the junction; a read error may be the cause. This rearrangement joins TRBV4-2 to TRBJ2-6, with D possibly matching TRBD2 (6 bases). Per the germline V gene, CDR1 is LGHNA and CDR2 is YNFKEQ. The CDR3 contains 16 residues. CDR3 sequence (DNA): TGTGCCAGCAGCCCAAAAAGGGACTCTGGGGCCAACGTCCTGTCTTTC. This encodes CASSPKRDSGANVLSF.

This clonotype was observed a few times. The junction differs from germline at one of its ends, possibly a read error. The CDR3 DNA is TGCATTGTTGGGATGGGGGGCGCAGGGTCCGGGGAGCTATTTTTT. Its translation: CIVGMGGAGSGELFF. V and J are TRBV29-1 and TRBJ2-2; perhaps D is TRBD1 or TRBD2 (6 bases each). This CDR3 spans 15 amino acids. CDR1 and CDR2 from the germline V gene are SQVTM and ANQGSEA.

In this sample, this clonotype turned up once. An end of the junction does not agree with germline; a read error may underlie this. The rearrangement links TRBV5-5 to TRBJ1-6; 9 bases fit TRBD1. CDR3 size: 17 residues. The germline V gene has CDR1 SGHKS and CDR2 YYEKEE (reference sequence). CDR3 in DNA: TGCGCCAGCCATCCGGGCGACAGGGGGGTGAGGAGTTCACCCCTCCACTTT. This gives the protein CASHPGDRGVRSSPLHF.

Notes on this clonotype: This CDR3 fails to terminate in the conserved phenylalanine or tryptophan, so it likely reflects a read error. The chain has TRBV29-1 and TRBJ2-2, with 9 bases aligning to TRBD2. This CDR3 has 15 residues. Germline V gene data show CDR1 as SQVTM and CDR2 as ANQGSEA. Unmatched junction bases numbered 4, after V lost 4 bases and J lost 1 base. The CDR3 reads CSVGTSVGNTGELFS. The CDR3 nucleotides are TGCAGCGTTGGGACTAGCGTGGGGAACACCGGGGAGCTGTTTTCT.

CDR3 protein: CACNPDLSSSEQYF. The DNA of the CDR3 is TGTGCCTGCAACCCCGACCTCTCATCCAGCGAACAGTACTTC. V and J are TRBV5-4 and TRBJ2-7; the D is unclear. The CDR3 totals 14 residues. CDR1 SGHNT and CDR2 YYREEE come from the germline V gene (reference sequence). Trimming shortened V by 10 bases and J by 10 bases, and 27 bases separated the two germline ends.

On this clonotype: A much larger clone lies one base from this, so it may be a read error. The chain uses TRBV13 and TRBJ2-3; D ambiguous. This CDR3 is built from 15 residues. Between the trimmed V and J ends, which lost 5 bases and 0 bases, there was a span of 12 bases. Germline loops: CDR1 PRHDT, CDR2 FYEKMQ (reference sequence). The CDR3 is CASSPGIGSTDTQYF. CDR3 bases: TGTGCCAGCAGCCCTGGGATAGGGAGCACAGATACGCAGTATTTT. Filled out from reference TRBV13 and TRBJ2-3, the complete variable domain reads AAGVIQSPRHLIKEKRETATLKCYPIPRHDTVYWYQQGPGQDPQFLISFYEKMQSDKGSIPDRFSAQQFSDYHSELNMSSLELGDSALYFCASSPGIGSTDTQYFGPGTRLTVL.

This clonotype showed up just once. A junction boundary mismatches the germline segment, possibly from a read error. The chain is built from TRBV30 and TRBJ1-1; D unclear. This CDR3 has 13 amino acids. Germline CDR1 reads GTSNPN; CDR2 reads SVGIG (reference sequence). The CDR3 DNA sequence: TGTGCCTGGAGCCACTTCGAGGGCACTGAAGTTTTCTTT. Translation gives CAWSHFEGTEVFF.

This chain connects TRBV4-3 to TRBJ1-2; D not certain. The CDR3 totals 14 residues. The ends were cut back, 2 bases at V and 8 bases at J, with 15 bases in the middle. Germline CDR1 and CDR2: LGHNA and YSLEER. The DNA of the CDR3 is TGCGCCAGCAGCCAATATTCAGGCTTGAGGGGCTACACCTTC. Translating gives CASSQYSGLRGYTF.

On this clonotype itself: At one end the junction does not follow the germline gene, possibly because of a read error. The chain recombines TRBV24-1 with TRBJ2-1, with D maybe TRBD2 (5 bases). Per germline, CDR1 KGHDR and CDR2 SFDVKD. This CDR3 has 15 amino acids. CDR3 bases: TGTGCCACCAGTGGGGGTACTAGTTCCTACAATGGGCAGTTCTTC. It translates to CATSGGTSSYNGQFF.

As to this clonotype: Relative to the germline gene, one junction end is altered; a read error may explain this. The chain uses TRBV7-9 and TRBJ1-4; D ambiguous. The CDR3 is 14 amino acids. The V gene's germline CDR1 is SEHNR and CDR2 FQNEAQ (reference sequence). The CDR3 nucleotides are TGTGCCAGTAGCTTAGCTGGCCAGAATGGAAAACTGTTTTTT. Its protein product is CASSLAGQNGKLFF. Full variable domain (rest looked up from reference TRBV7-9 and TRBJ1-4): DTGVSQNPRHKITKRGQNVTFRCDPISEHNRLYWYRQTLGQGPEFLTYFQNEAQLEKSRLLSDRFSAERPKGSFSTLEIQRTEQGDSAMYLCASSLAGQNGKLFFGSGTQLSVL.

This clonotype was detected a few times. The chain joins TRBV20-1 to TRBJ1-6, with D unclear. V lost 4 bases and J 6 bases, leaving 7 bases between the germline ends. CDR3 length: 12 residues. Germline assignment: CDR1 DFQATT and CDR2 SNEGSKA (reference sequence). The CDR3 loop reads CSAKEGNSPLHF. The CDR3, as DNA: TGCAGTGCTAAGGAGGGTAATTCACCCCTCCACTTT.

This clonotype has at least ten counts. The chain joins TRBV5-5 to TRBJ1-3; D is undetermined. CDR3 size: 15 residues. The germline V gene has CDR1 SGHKS and CDR2 YYEKEE (reference sequence). V was clipped by 3 bases and J by 2 bases, with 12 bases between them. For the CDR3, the DNA is TGTGCCAGCAGCTCGGTGGGCCAGGCTGGAAACACCATATATTTT. Protein sequence: CASSSVGQAGNTIYF.

Regarding this clonotype: At one end, the junction sequence differs from germline, possibly due to a read error. The CDR3 DNA is TGTACCAGCAGACGGGATCGGGAAAAACTGTTTTTT. It encodes CTSRRDREKLFF. The chain is built from TRBV2 and TRBJ1-4; no clear D. This CDR3 comprises 12 residues. The germline gives CDR1 SNHLY, CDR2 FYNNEI.

Turning to this clonotype: Since no conserved phenylalanine or tryptophan closes the CDR3, a read error is the likely cause. CDR3 protein: CASSYDGNYGYTI. CDR3 nucleotides: TGTGCCAGCAGTTACGACGGGAACTATGGCTACACCATC. The chain carries TRBV6-2 or TRBV6-3 and TRBJ1-2, with D hard to call. The length of the CDR3 is 13 residues. The germline V and J ends were trimmed by 2 bases and 2 bases, with 6 bases remaining between them. Germline CDR1 reads MNHEY; CDR2 reads SVGEGT.